The T cell receptor beta chain under discussion was sequenced for a study of CD8+CD57+ T cells in acquired aplastic anemia. Study in general: Sorted CD4+ and CD8+ cells gave a mean 3.2 ug DNA, range about 0.19 to 27.4 ug. Read counts for CD4+ cells (from healthy donors) averaged approximately 10 million.

CDR3 length: 14 residues. The V gene's germline CDR1 is SQVTM and CDR2 ANQGSEA. The V and J ends lost 4 bases and 5 bases, in that order; junction bases with no gene match: 10. TCR beta VDJ and CDR3 profiles were obtained from a genomic DNA template. TCRdb reprocessed the reads with MiXCR, giving one entry per CDR3 protein. The data show 150,000 or so distinct CDR3 sequences, around 60% seen once. The source is a human donor in good health. Sample: sorted CD4+, CD8+, or CD8+CD57+ T cells (not recorded which) from PBMCs. V gene TRBV29-1 combines with J gene TRBJ2-5; 7 bases line up with TRBD1. CDR3 in amino acids: CSVAGRGRGETQYF. CDR3 coding DNA: TGCAGCGTTGCGGGCAGGGGCAGGGGGGAGACCCAGTACTTC.